These 24 T cell receptor beta chains originate from one sample sequenced in a study of blood T cell repertoires in COVID-19. Sequenced by immunoSEQ multiplex PCR; TCRdb stores in-frame clones only, minus some. The table lists just over 75,000 clones, about 85% of them singletons. The specimen was peripheral blood. Every receptor here comes from a man aged 55 to 70 with active or convalescent COVID-19.

V gene TRBV4-2 combines with J gene TRBJ2-1, with TRBD2 matching 11 bases. With V trimmed by 4 bases and J by 7 bases, 6 bases remained unmatched. CDR1 is LGHNA and CDR2 is YNFKEQ in the germline V gene. The CDR3 spans 15 residues. The chain's CDR3 is CASSPRLAGLNEQFF. The CDR3 coding sequence is TGTGCCAGCAGCCCCCGACTAGCGGGGTTGAATGAGCAGTTCTTC.

The chain carries TRBV9 and TRBJ2-2; tentative D call: TRBD2 (5 bases). Germline V gene lookup returns CDR1 SGDLS and CDR2 YYNGEE. The CDR3 consists of 17 residues. The germline V and J ends were trimmed by 0 bases and 2 bases, with 14 bases remaining between them. DNA for the CDR3: TGTGCCAGCAGCGTAGCTAGCCCCGGGTCTAACACCGGGGAGCTGTTTTTT. Residues: CASSVASPGSNTGELFF.

This chain connects TRBV11-2 to TRBJ2-7; the D gene is possibly TRBD1 (6 bases). Trimming shortened V by 5 bases and J by 2 bases, and 16 bases separated the two germline ends. Per germline, CDR1 SGHAT and CDR2 FQNNGV. The CDR3 runs 15 residues. CDR3 bases: TGTGCCAGCAGCGGACCGGGACACAGGACCTACGAGCAGTACTTC. It translates to CASSGPGHRTYEQYF. Combining the CDR3 with reference TRBV11-2 and TRBJ2-7 gives the whole variable domain EAGVAQSPRYKIIEKRQSVAFWCNPISGHATLYWYQQILGQGPKLLIQFQNNGVVDDSQLPKDRFSAERLKGVDSTLKIQPAKLEDSAVYLCASSGPGHRTYEQYFGPGTRLTVT.

The genes are TRBV6-4 and TRBJ2-1, with 10 positions matching TRBD1. Looked up from germline, CDR1 is MRHNA and CDR2 is SNTAGT. The CDR3 is 17 amino acids. J gave up 7 bases and V 4 bases, and 13 bases lay outside the gene matches. The DNA for the CDR3 is TGTGCCAGCAGTGTCCTCGGCGGGACAGGGGATAGGAATGAGCAGTTCTTC. Protein sequence: CASSVLGGTGDRNEQFF.

J is TRBJ2-7 and V is TRBV6-5; possibly TRBD1 for D (6 bases). The CDR3 length is 13 residues. Trimming took off 8 bases at V and 5 bases at J, with 16 bases between the two ends. Germline assignment: CDR1 MNHEY and CDR2 SVGAGI. The DNA of the CDR3 is TGTGCCAGCTCTACAGGGATCGGCGACGAGCAGTACTTC. Amino acids: CASSTGIGDEQYF.

V usage is TRBV19 and J usage is TRBJ2-7; no definite D call. The CDR3 totals 15 residues. V was clipped by 5 bases and J by 2 bases, with 16 bases between them. Germline V gene lookup returns CDR1 LNHDA and CDR2 SQIVND (reference sequence). CDR3 sequence (DNA): TGTGCCAGTAGTCCGACATCCAACCCCGCCTACGAGCAGTACTTC. Amino acid sequence: CASSPTSNPAYEQYF.

The chain employs TRBV12-3 or TRBV12-4 and TRBJ2-1; no clear D. This CDR3 is 13 amino acids long. Trimming pared 6 bases from V and 2 bases from J, leaving 8 bases between. The CDR3 DNA follows: TGTGCCAGCAGAGGAGAAACCTACAATGAGCAGTTCTTC. Translated, it gives CASRGETYNEQFF.

This clone was picked up a small number of times. Other DNA sequences of this sample code for an identical CDR3. The chain uses TRBV3-1 (or the pseudogene TRBV3-2) and TRBJ2-5; D uncertain. Germline CDR1 reads LGHDT; CDR2 reads YNNKEL (reference sequence). V lost 1 base and J 5 bases, leaving 8 bases between the germline ends. This CDR3 has 13 residues. CDR3 DNA sequence: TGTGCCAGCAGCCAAGGAAGCCGGGAGACCCAGTACTTC. This encodes CASSQGSRETQYF.

The chain has TRBV23-1 and TRBJ1-1; 8 nucleotides line up with TRBD1. TRBV23-1 is assigned to the ORF class and has an uncertain function. The CDR3 has 14 residues. Losses at the gene ends were 6 bases for V and 2 bases for J; bases not matched to a gene: 5. Here the CDR3 DNA reads TGCGCCAGCAGACCGGACAGGGATAACACTGAAGCTTTCTTT. Amino acid sequence: CASRPDRDNTEAFF.

The chain combines TRBV4-2 with TRBJ2-1, with 8 bases lining up with TRBD2. Unmatched junction bases numbered 7, after V lost 0 bases and J lost 3 bases. Germline V gene data show CDR1 as LGHNA and CDR2 as YNFKEQ. The CDR3 is 17 amino acids. The DNA of the CDR3 is TGTGCCAGCAGCCAAGAGAGGCGGGGGGCAGGCTACAATGAGCAGTTCTTC. Protein: CASSQERRGAGYNEQFF.

The J gene is TRBJ1-6, the V gene TRBV3-1 (or the pseudogene TRBV3-2); no clear D gene. The CDR3 contains 16 residues. Trimming shortened V by 4 bases and J by 6 bases, and 16 bases separated the two germline ends. Germline assignment: CDR1 LGHDT and CDR2 YNNKEL (reference sequence). The CDR3 sequence: CASSPGRKRINSPLHF. In DNA form, the CDR3 reads TGTGCCAGCAGCCCGGGGAGAAAACGCATTAATTCACCCCTCCACTTT.

This CDR3 is CASRDRGLQETQYF. The CDR3 region has the DNA TGTGCCAGTAGAGACAGGGGACTCCAAGAGACCCAGTACTTC. The chain is built from TRBV19 and TRBJ2-5; TRBD1 agrees at 8 bases. The J segment lost 1 base and the V segment lost 6 bases, leaving 4 bases of the junction unmatched. Germline values: CDR1 LNHDA, CDR2 SQIVND (reference sequence). The CDR3 consists of 14 residues.

The J gene is TRBJ2-1, the V gene TRBV7-9; no definite D call. This CDR3 is built from 13 residues. The germline gives CDR1 SEHNR, CDR2 FQNEAQ (reference sequence). V gave up 5 bases and J gave up 4 bases, with 9 bases separating them. CDR3 residues: CASSRDMYNEQFF. For the CDR3, the DNA is TGTGCCAGCAGCCGCGACATGTACAATGAGCAGTTCTTC.

This rearrangement joins TRBV12-3 or TRBV12-4 to TRBJ1-1, with D tentatively TRBD1 (6 bases). The CDR3 runs 13 residues. V was trimmed by 2 bases and J by 5 bases, leaving 9 bases between them. The CDR3 loop reads CASSLKGGTEAFF. The CDR3 region has the DNA TGTGCCAGCAGTTTAAAAGGGGGTACTGAAGCTTTCTTT.

The chain joins TRBV7-2 to TRBJ1-2, with TRBD1 matching 7 bases. Germline CDR1 SGHTA, CDR2 FQGNSA. The CDR3 spans 14 residues. The V segment lost 3 bases and the J segment 4 bases; nucleotides outside the gene matches: 5. The CDR3 DNA reads as TGTGCCAGCAGCTTGACCCAGGGGGGCTATGGCTACACCTTC. It codes for CASSLTQGGYGYTF.

The rearrangement joins TRBV4-2 to TRBJ2-7, with D unclear. Deletions cut 0 bases from V and 4 bases from J, with 13 bases between. This CDR3 is built from 15 residues. Germline V CDR1 and CDR2: LGHNA, YNFKEQ. The CDR3 loop is CASSQDPVTRYEQYF. For the CDR3, the DNA is TGTGCCAGCAGCCAAGATCCTGTGACAAGGTACGAGCAGTACTTC.

The chain joins TRBV4-2 to TRBJ1-1; D gene ambiguous. The CDR3 has 14 amino acids. V was trimmed by 0 bases and J by 7 bases, leaving 12 bases between them. Germline CDR1 reads LGHNA; CDR2 reads YNFKEQ. The CDR3 sequence: CASSQDTGRFEAFF. Written as DNA, the CDR3 is TGTGCCAGCAGCCAAGATACGGGTAGGTTTGAAGCTTTCTTT.

The genes are TRBV5-1 and TRBJ1-2; 12 bases align to TRBD1. V dropped 2 bases and J dropped 4; count of bases not matched to a gene: 3. The CDR3 is 15 residues long. Germline lookup yields CDR1 SGHRS and CDR2 YFSETQ. The CDR3: CASSFGTGGSYGYTF. CDR3 sequence (DNA): TGCGCCAGCAGCTTCGGGACAGGGGGCAGCTATGGCTACACCTTC. Drawing the rest from reference TRBV5-1 and TRBJ1-2, the complete variable domain is KAGVTQTPRYLIKTRGQQVTLSCSPISGHRSVSWYQQTPGQGLQFLFEYFSETQRNKGNFPGRFSGRQFSNSRSEMNVSTLELGDSALYLCASSFGTGGSYGYTFGSGTRLTVV.

The V and J genes are TRBV6-5 and TRBJ1-2; perhaps TRBD1 as D (6 bases). V shed 4 bases and J shed 5 bases, with 14 bases lying between them. Germline V CDR1 and CDR2: MNHEY, SVGAGI. This CDR3 has 14 amino acids. The DNA of the CDR3 is TGTGCCAGCAGTTTTAGGGACACTACTTATGGCTACACCTTC. Translated, it gives CASSFRDTTYGYTF.

CDR3 protein: CASTDGTGSGNTIYF. DNA of the CDR3: TGTGCCAGCACCGACGGGACAGGCTCTGGAAACACCATATATTTT. The chain links TRBV6-5 to TRBJ1-3; TRBD1 matches 8 bases. V lost 7 bases, J lost 0 bases, and 5 bases stayed unmatched. Germline CDR1 reads MNHEY; CDR2 reads SVGAGI. The CDR3 totals 15 residues.

This clone showed up many times. The chain has TRBV6-6 and TRBJ2-4, with 10 bases that match TRBD2. This CDR3 has 15 residues. Trimming took 6 bases from V and 6 from J; bases not matched to a gene: 8. CDR1 and CDR2 from the germline V gene are MNHNY and SVGAGI (reference sequence). The CDR3, as DNA: TGTGCCAGCAGCCCAGCGGGGGGGCCGGCAAACATTCAGTACTTC. Translating it yields CASSPAGGPANIQYF.

The chain is built from TRBV9 and TRBJ2-7; 11 positions agree with TRBD2. The CDR3 spans 15 residues. J gave up 5 bases and V 2 bases, and 6 bases lay outside the gene matches. Germline V lookup: CDR1 SGDLS, CDR2 YYNGEE. CDR3 in DNA: TGTGCCAGCAGCGTTAGCGGGGGGGCGACCCACGAGCAGTACTTC. Encoded protein: CASSVSGGATHEQYF.

The J gene is TRBJ2-2, the V gene TRBV7-9, with 9 bases lining up with TRBD2. Per the germline V gene, CDR1 is SEHNR and CDR2 is FQNEAQ (reference sequence). The ends lost 6 bases at V and 5 bases at J; junction bases unmatched: 10. The CDR3 extends over 16 amino acids. The CDR3 DNA is TGTGCCAGCAGTCCTCGGGGACTAGCCCAAACCGGGGAGCTGTTTTTT. It specifies CASSPRGLAQTGELFF.

The DNA for the CDR3 is TGTGCCAGCAGCTTTCGCGGGGCAATGAACACCGGGGAGCTGTTTTTT. Translated, it gives CASSFRGAMNTGELFF. The chain joins TRBV5-8 to TRBJ2-2; possible D gene TRBD2, 6 bases. The germline V and J ends were trimmed by 2 bases and 1 base, with 12 bases remaining between them. This CDR3 spans 16 amino acids. Looked up from germline, CDR1 is SGHTS and CDR2 is YDEGEE.